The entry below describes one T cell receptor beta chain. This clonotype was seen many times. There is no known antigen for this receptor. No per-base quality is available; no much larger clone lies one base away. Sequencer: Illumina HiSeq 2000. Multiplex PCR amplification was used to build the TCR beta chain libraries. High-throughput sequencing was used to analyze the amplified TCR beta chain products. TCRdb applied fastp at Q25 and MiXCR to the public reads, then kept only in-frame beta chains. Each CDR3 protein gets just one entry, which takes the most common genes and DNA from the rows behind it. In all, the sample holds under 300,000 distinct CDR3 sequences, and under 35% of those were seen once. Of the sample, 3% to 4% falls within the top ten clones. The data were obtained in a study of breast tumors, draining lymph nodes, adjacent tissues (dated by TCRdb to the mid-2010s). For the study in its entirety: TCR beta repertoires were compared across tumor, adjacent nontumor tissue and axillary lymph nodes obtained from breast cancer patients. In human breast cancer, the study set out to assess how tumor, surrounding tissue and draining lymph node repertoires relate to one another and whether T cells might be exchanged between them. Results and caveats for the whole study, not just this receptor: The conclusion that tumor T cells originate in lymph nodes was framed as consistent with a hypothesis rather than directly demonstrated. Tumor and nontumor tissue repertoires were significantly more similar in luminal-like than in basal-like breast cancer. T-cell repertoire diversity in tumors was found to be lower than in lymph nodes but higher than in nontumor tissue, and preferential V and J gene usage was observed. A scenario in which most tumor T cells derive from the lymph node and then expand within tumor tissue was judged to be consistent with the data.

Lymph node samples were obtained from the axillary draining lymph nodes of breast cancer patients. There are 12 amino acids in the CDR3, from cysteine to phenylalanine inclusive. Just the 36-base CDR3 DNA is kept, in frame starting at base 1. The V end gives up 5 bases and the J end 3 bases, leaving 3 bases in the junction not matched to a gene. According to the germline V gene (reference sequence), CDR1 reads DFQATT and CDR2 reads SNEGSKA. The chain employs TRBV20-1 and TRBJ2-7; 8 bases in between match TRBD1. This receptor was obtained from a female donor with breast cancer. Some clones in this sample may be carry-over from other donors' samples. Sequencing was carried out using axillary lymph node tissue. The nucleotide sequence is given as TGCAGTGCTGGGACAGGTGGCTACGAGCAGTACTTC. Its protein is CSAGTGGYEQYF.